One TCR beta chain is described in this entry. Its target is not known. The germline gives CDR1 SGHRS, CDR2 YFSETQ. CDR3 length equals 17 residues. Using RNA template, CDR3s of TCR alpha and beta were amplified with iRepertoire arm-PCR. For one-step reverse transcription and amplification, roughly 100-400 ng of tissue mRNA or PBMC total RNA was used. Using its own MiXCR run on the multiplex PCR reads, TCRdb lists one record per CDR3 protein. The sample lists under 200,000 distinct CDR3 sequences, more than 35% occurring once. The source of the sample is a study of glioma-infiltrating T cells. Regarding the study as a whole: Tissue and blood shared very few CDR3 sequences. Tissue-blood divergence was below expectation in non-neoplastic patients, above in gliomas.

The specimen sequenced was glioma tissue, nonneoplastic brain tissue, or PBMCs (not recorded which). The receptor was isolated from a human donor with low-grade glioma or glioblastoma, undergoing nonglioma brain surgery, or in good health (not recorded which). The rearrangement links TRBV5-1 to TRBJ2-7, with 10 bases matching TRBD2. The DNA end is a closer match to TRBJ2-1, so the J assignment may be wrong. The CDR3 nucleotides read TGCGCCAGCAGCTTACACCGGGGGGTAGCGGGAGGCGGAGAGCAGTTCTTC. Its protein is CASSLHRGVAGGGEQFF.